The 10 T cell receptor beta chains below all came from one sample that was sequenced in a study of blood T cells in healthy people across ages. A second PCR of 7 to 11 cycles used a sample-barcoded 5' primer and a J-beta primer mix. TCRdb processed the 5' RACE reads anew with MiXCR; each CDR3 protein has one entry. The sample carries about 1.8 million distinct CDR3 sequences, less than 50% recorded once. The sequenced sample consisted of blood. These receptors were taken from a woman aged 40 to 55 in good health.

In its sample, this clonotype was seen once. The J gene is TRBJ1-4, the V gene TRBV10-3; 7 positions agree with TRBD1. Germline CDR1 and CDR2: ENHRY and SYGVKD. This CDR3 is 16 amino acids long. The V gene end was trimmed by 3 bases and the J gene end by 0 bases; junction bases not matched to a gene: 4. The CDR3 sequence is CAISDRQGATNEKLFF. CDR3 bases: TGTGCCATCAGTGATAGACAGGGAGCAACTAATGAAAAACTGTTTTTT.

The chain employs TRBV5-1 and TRBJ2-7; D is possibly TRBD2 (5 bases). The CDR3 covers 14 residues. Germline CDR1 SGHRS, CDR2 YFSETQ. Deletions cut 0 bases from V and 2 bases from J, with 9 bases between. CDR3 in DNA: TGCGCCAGCAGCTTGGTTACTAGTGCCTACGAGCAGTACTTC. It encodes CASSLVTSAYEQYF.

This rearrangement joins TRBV6-1 to TRBJ2-3, with TRBD1 identical over 11 bases. Germline V gene lookup returns CDR1 MNHNS and CDR2 SASEGT. J was trimmed by 2 bases and V by 6 bases; bases with no gene match: 13. This CDR3 region has 18 residues. CDR3 region: CASRTQYRTGGNTDTQYF. The DNA for the CDR3 is TGTGCCAGCAGAACACAATATCGGACAGGGGGCAACACAGATACGCAGTATTTT.

The table lists this clonotype with a few counts. The J gene is TRBJ2-3, the V gene TRBV7-9; D is undetermined. V was clipped by 2 bases and J by 6 bases, with 15 bases between them. The CDR3 sequence is 15 residues long. Germline V CDR1 and CDR2: SEHNR, FQNEAQ (reference sequence). In DNA form, the CDR3 reads TGTGCCAGCAGCTTAAAAGGTCGCCCCCGGGATACGCAGTATTTT. It yields the protein CASSLKGRPRDTQYF.

This clonotype was observed a handful of times. The chain has TRBV11-2 and TRBJ2-3; 12 nucleotides match TRBD2. Germline V CDR1 and CDR2: SGHAT, FQNNGV. Losses at the gene ends were 5 bases for V and 5 bases for J; bases not matched to a gene: 8. CDR3 length equals 16 residues. CDR3 nucleotides: TGTGCCAGCAGCCGCCGGACTAGCGGGATGAGAGATACGCAGTATTTT. It specifies CASSRRTSGMRDTQYF.

In its sample, this clonotype was seen a few times. CDR3 in amino acids: CASRSPMRGSPQHF. DNA of the CDR3: TGTGCCAGCAGATCCCCGATGAGGGGGTCGCCCCAGCATTTT. The chain has TRBV6-2 or TRBV6-3 and TRBJ1-5; maybe TRBD1 (6 bases). Trimming removed 6 bases at V and 9 bases at J, with 18 bases between. Germline-derived CDR1 and CDR2 are MNHEY and SVGEGT. The CDR3 runs 14 residues.

V usage is TRBV5-1 and J usage is TRBJ2-2; D is possibly TRBD1 (6 bases). V was clipped by 4 bases and J by 4 bases, with 14 bases between them. Germline V gene lookup returns CDR1 SGHRS and CDR2 YFSETQ. CDR3 length equals 15 residues. The CDR3 DNA is TGCGCCAGCAGCAGGACAGTGGCGGGCACCGGGGAGCTGTTTTTT. Protein product: CASSRTVAGTGELFF.

The genes are TRBV4-3 and TRBJ2-3, with TRBD2 matching 16 bases. The CDR3 sequence is 21 residues long. The germline V gene has CDR1 LGHNA and CDR2 YSLEER. V trimming: 0 bases; J trimming: 6 bases; junction bases outside the gene matches: 15. The CDR3 reads CASSQDKPAGTSGGAGDTQYF. The CDR3 region has the DNA TGCGCCAGCAGCCAAGACAAGCCCGCAGGGACTAGCGGGGGGGCCGGGGATACGCAGTATTTT.

V gene TRBV24-1 combines with J gene TRBJ2-7; 10 bases map to TRBD1. V trimming: 3 bases; J trimming: 7 bases; junction bases outside the gene matches: 11. This CDR3 has 16 amino acids. CDR1 is KGHDR and CDR2 is SFDVKD in the germline V gene. The CDR3 DNA is TGTGCCACCAGTGATCCCCGACAGGGGGCTAACAATGAGCAGTACTTC. Its protein is CATSDPRQGANNEQYF.

The table lists this clonotype with many counts. The V call is TRBV6-5, the J call TRBJ2-7; D not certain. The germline V and J ends were trimmed by 5 bases and 5 bases, with 16 bases remaining between them. The V gene's germline CDR1 is MNHEY and CDR2 SVGAGI. This CDR3 has 14 amino acids. The CDR3 coding sequence is TGTGCCAGCAGTACCGACCCCCGGACGGACGAGCAGTACTTC. This gives the protein CASSTDPRTDEQYF.